This TCR beta chain came from a study of T cell responses to AZD1222 COVID-19 vaccine. General study results and limits: Regions left unmutated in variants are reportedly the target of nearly half of spike-specific TCRs.

TCRdb's table, derived via immunoSEQ multiplex PCR, lists solely in-frame clones and lacks some. Of 130,000 to 150,000 clones in the sample, more than 85% were seen once. A word on this clone: Its antigen is unidentified.

J was trimmed by 10 bases and V by 4 bases; bases with no gene match: 8. Germline lookup yields CDR1 SGHTS and CDR2 YDEGEE. The CDR3 sequence is 14 residues long. The chain carries TRBV5-8 and TRBJ1-6; 7 bases map to TRBD1. This receptor was identified in an adult who had recovered from COVID-19. The material sequenced was peripheral blood, taken after recovery from COVID-19. The CDR3 spells CASSRRTGESPLHF. CDR3 nucleotides: TGTGCCAGCAGCCGGAGAACAGGGGAATCACCCCTCCACTTT.